This T cell receptor beta chain was sequenced during a study of blood T cell repertoires in COVID-19. Study background: The cDNA or gDNA used as material had been derived from T cells, B-cell-depleted T cells, or PBMCs.

Germline CDR1 is MNHEY and CDR2 is SVGEGT. Trimming pared 5 bases from V and 10 bases from J, leaving 12 bases between. This CDR3 is built from 12 residues. Sequencing was performed with immunoSEQ multiplex PCR; in TCRdb, only in-frame clones are kept and a portion is missing. The data show 43,000 or so clones, with roughly 87% seen just once and over 15% held by the top ten. Sequencing input: peripheral blood. The rearrangement uses TRBV6-2 or TRBV6-3 and TRBJ1-5; D might be TRBD1 (6 bases). The receptor was derived from a man in his fifties or sixties with active COVID-19. The DNA for the CDR3 is TGTGCCAGCAGTGCAGGGGATGAACCCCAGCATTTT. This encodes CASSAGDEPQHF.